The rows below give T cell receptor beta chains drawn from one sample of a study of blood T cell repertoires in COVID-19. This table comes from immunoSEQ multiplex PCR, and its TCRdb copy is limited to in-frame clones, with some not included. This sample has some 490,000 clones; approximately 83% occur once, and the top ten carry approximately 2.9%. The sample taken for sequencing was peripheral blood. These receptors originate from a human donor in a cohort sampled during active COVID-19. The CDR3 runs from the conserved cysteine through the conserved F or W. Each record gives: D gene, V gene, CDR3 length, clone size, J gene, CDR3 protein, CDR3 DNA. The D gene is left open where the match is weak. Clone sizes are given selectively: once, few, many, or a class where the clone is expanded.

TRBD2	TRBV7-9	15	.	TRBJ2-7	CASSLGLAGGGEQYF	TGTGCCAGCAGCTTAGGACTAGCGGGCGGGGGGGAGCAGTACTTC
TRBD2	TRBV18	15	.	TRBJ2-2	CASSPTGGTTGELFF	TGTGCCAGCTCACCAACGGGAGGGACCACCGGGGAGCTGTTTTTT
TRBD2	TRBV5-1	15	.	TRBJ2-7	CASSFLTSGGYEQYF	TGCGCCAGCAGCTTCTTGACTAGCGGAGGGTACGAGCAGTACTTC
TRBD1	TRBV14	13	.	TRBJ1-1	CASSSAGGTEAFF	TGTGCCAGCAGTTCCGCAGGGGGCACTGAAGCTTTCTTT
TRBD1	TRBV28	13	.	TRBJ1-2	CASNPTGWPGYTF	TGTGCCAGCAATCCGACAGGGTGGCCCGGCTACACCTTC
TRBD1	TRBV29-1	15	.	TRBJ2-1	CSVGGQDRSYNEQFF	TGCAGCGTTGGGGGACAGGATCGCTCCTACAATGAGCAGTTCTTC
TRBD2	TRBV19	16	.	TRBJ2-1	CASSMRTSILYGEQFF	TGTGCCAGTAGTATGCGGACTAGCATTTTGTACGGTGAGCAGTTCTTC
TRBD1	TRBV18	14	.	TRBJ1-6	CASSPGQGGSPLHF	TGTGCCAGCTCACCGGGACAGGGTGGTTCACCCCTCCACTTT
.	TRBV24-1	15	.	TRBJ2-1	CATSSPGSSYNEQFF	TGTGCCACCAGTTCACCAGGCTCTTCCTACAATGAGCAGTTCTTC
TRBD2	TRBV14	17	.	TRBJ2-3	CASSGVAGGPLTRTQYF	TGTGCCAGCAGCGGGGTAGCGGGAGGGCCCTTAACGAGGACGCAGTATTTT
.	TRBV14	15	.	TRBJ1-5	CASSQGGVGNQPQHF	TGTGCCAGCAGCCAAGGGGGGGTTGGCAATCAGCCCCAGCATTTT
.	TRBV6-1	13	.	TRBJ2-1	CASSEAYADEQFF	TGTGCCAGCAGTGAAGCATACGCGGATGAGCAGTTCTTC
.	TRBV28	13	.	TRBJ1-2	CASSLGQTYGYTF	TGTGCCAGCAGTTTAGGACAGACTTATGGCTACACCTTC
.	TRBV9	13	.	TRBJ2-1	CASSAHRVDEQFF	TGTGCCAGCAGCGCTCACAGGGTGGATGAGCAGTTCTTC
TRBD1	TRBV4-3	16	.	TRBJ2-2	CASSARTGGITGELFF	TGCGCCAGCTCCGCCCGGACAGGGGGCATAACCGGGGAGCTGTTTTTT
TRBD2	TRBV30	15	.	TRBJ2-7	CAWRITSGLPYEQYF	TGTGCCTGGAGGATTACTAGCGGGCTCCCCTACGAGCAGTACTTC
TRBD1	TRBV30	15	.	TRBJ1-5	CAWSFRDRVDQPQHF	TGTGCCTGGAGTTTCCGGGACAGGGTTGATCAGCCCCAGCATTTT
TRBD1	TRBV5-1	16	few	TRBJ2-1	CASSFSFRDRGNEQFF	TGCGCCAGCAGCTTCTCCTTCCGGGACAGAGGAAATGAGCAGTTCTTC
TRBD2	TRBV9	16	.	TRBJ2-7	CASSVEGGRASYEQYF	TGTGCCAGCAGCGTAGAAGGCGGGAGGGCTTCCTACGAGCAGTACTTC
TRBD1	TRBV7-3	17	.	TRBJ2-2	CASSLKWTGGTTGELFF	TGTGCCAGCAGCTTAAAATGGACAGGGGGCACCACCGGGGAGCTGTTTTTT
.	TRBV2	15	.	TRBJ1-3	CASSTFPGSGNTIYF	TGTGCCAGCTCTACCTTCCCGGGATCTGGAAACACCATATATTTT
TRBD2	TRBV6-2/TRBV6-3	17	.	TRBJ2-5	CASSPRLAGARQETQYF	TGTGCCAGCAGCCCTCGACTAGCGGGAGCGCGCCAAGAGACCCAGTACTTC
.	TRBV7-6	13	.	TRBJ1-1	CASSLREDTEAFF	TGTGCCAGCAGCTTGAGGGAGGACACTGAAGCTTTCTTT
TRBD2	TRBV7-7	16	.	TRBJ2-1	CASSSSGTSGYNEQFF	TGTGCTAGCAGCTCTTCCGGGACTAGCGGTTACAATGAGCAGTTCTTC
.	TRBV12-3/TRBV12-4	13	.	TRBJ2-7	CASSPHTFYEQYF	TGTGCCAGCAGTCCCCACACCTTCTACGAGCAGTACTTC
TRBD2	TRBV30	13	.	TRBJ2-7	CAWSVASGYEQYF	TGTGCCTGGAGTGTTGCTAGCGGATACGAGCAGTACTTC
.	TRBV6-2/TRBV6-3	14	.	TRBJ2-3	CASSLPGEVDTQYF	TGTGCCAGCAGTTTGCCGGGAGAAGTGGATACGCAGTATTTT
TRBD1	TRBV15	16	.	TRBJ1-2	CATSRDQAGGGYGYTF	TGTGCCACCAGCAGAGATCAGGCAGGGGGTGGATATGGCTACACCTTC
.	TRBV6-5	12	.	TRBJ1-1	CASSYTGTEAFF	TGTGCCAGCAGTTACACGGGCACTGAAGCTTTCTTT
TRBD1	TRBV7-2	14	.	TRBJ1-4	CASSSRGPNEKLFF	TGTGCCAGCAGCTCCAGGGGGCCTAATGAAAAACTGTTTTTT
.	TRBV5-1	14	.	TRBJ1-6	CASSVGGERSPLHF	TGCGCCAGCAGCGTCGGAGGGGAGCGTTCACCCCTCCACTTT
TRBD1	TRBV5-6	16	once	TRBJ2-5	CASSLYGTGGEETQYF	TGTGCCAGCAGCTTGTACGGGACAGGGGGGGAAGAGACCCAGTACTTC
.	TRBV16	12	.	TRBJ2-1	CASSQLYNEQFF	TGTGCCAGCAGCCAGTTATACAATGAGCAGTTCTTC
TRBD1	TRBV5-5	17	.	TRBJ1-2	CASSFGGPGQGFYGYTF	TGTGCCAGCAGCTTCGGGGGGCCGGGACAGGGGTTCTATGGCTACACCTTC
.	TRBV27	14	.	TRBJ1-1	CASGVQGMNTEAFF	TGTGCCAGCGGCGTACAGGGCATGAACACTGAAGCTTTCTTT
.	TRBV20-1	11	.	TRBJ1-4	CSAYSNEKLFF	TGCAGTGCGTATTCTAATGAAAAACTGTTTTTT
TRBD1	TRBV19	17	.	TRBJ2-6	CASSPGQGRSGANVLTF	TGTGCCAGTAGCCCCGGACAGGGTAGATCTGGGGCCAACGTCCTGACTTTC
TRBD2	TRBV19	13	.	TRBJ2-1	CASSIRTSNEQFF	TGTGCCAGTAGTATCAGGACTAGCAATGAGCAGTTCTTC